This T cell receptor (beta chain) was identified during a study of blood T cells in healthy people across ages. CDR1 is LGHDT, CDR2 YNNKEL, per germline (reference sequence). V was cut by 4 bases and J by 9 bases, with 13 bases left in between. The CDR3 has 14 amino acids. The authors ran a second PCR of 7 to 11 cycles using a sample-barcoded 5' primer and a J-beta primer mix. Each CDR3 protein is one row after TCRdb ran MiXCR on the 5' RACE reads. Of approximately 850,000 distinct CDR3 sequences in the sample, more than 40% were seen once. This TCR was recovered from a man aged 55 to 70 in good health. The sequenced sample was blood. The chain joins TRBV3-1 to TRBJ1-6, with D possibly being TRBD1 (6 bases). The CDR3 sequence is CASSRGRGVSPLHF. The CDR3 coding sequence is TGTGCCAGCAGCCGGGGGCGCGGCGTTTCACCCCTCCACTTT.